This is a list of T cell receptor beta chains from one sample in a study of OX40 agonist ivuxolimab in advanced cancers. Sequenced by immunoSEQ multiplex PCR; TCRdb stores in-frame clones only, minus some. Of about 74,000 clones in the sample, more than 70% are singletons; the top ten hold 5.5% to 8%. Specimen: CD4+ or CD8+ T cells sorted from blood, collected in a trial of the OX40 agonist ivuxolimab. These receptors all come from an adult with an advanced solid tumor such as melanoma, head and neck, liver or kidney cancer. The CDR3 runs from the conserved cysteine through the conserved F or W. The D gene is left open where the match is weak. Part of the rows lack a size; the others show once, few, many or a class for expanded clones.

TRBJ1-2	-	TRBV5-8	-	16	CASSLLLQDGAYGYTF	TGTGCCAGCAGCTTGTTGCTTCAGGACGGCGCCTATGGCTACACCTTC
TRBJ1-5	-	TRBV6-1	TRBD1	14	CASNPTGSNQPQHF	TGTGCCAGCAACCCGACAGGGAGCAATCAGCCCCAGCATTTT
TRBJ1-5	-	TRBV7-2	TRBD1	15	CASSRGQGVYQPQHF	TGTGCCAGCAGCCGGGGACAGGGAGTATATCAGCCCCAGCATTTT
TRBJ1-2	-	TRBV9	-	13	CASSAGGLYGYTF	TGTGCCAGCAGCGCTGGAGGATTGTATGGCTACACCTTC
TRBJ1-4	-	TRBV9	-	14	CASSVEGMGEKLFF	TGTGCCAGCAGCGTTGAGGGGATGGGAGAAAAACTGTTTTTT
TRBJ2-1	-	TRBV7-2	TRBD2	14	CASRLSGTRNEQFF	TGTGCCAGCAGGTTGAGCGGGACCCGAAATGAGCAGTTCTTC
TRBJ2-7	-	TRBV27	-	12	CASSSGEYEQYF	TGTGCCAGCAGTTCTGGGGAATACGAGCAGTACTTC
TRBJ2-1	few	TRBV6-6	TRBD2	16	CASSYPQRDSYNEQFF	TGTGCCAGCAGTTACCCCCAGCGGGACTCCTACAATGAGCAGTTCTTC
TRBJ2-1	-	TRBV11-2	-	13	CASSLARGGEQFF	TGTGCCAGCAGCTTAGCTCGAGGGGGTGAGCAGTTCTTC
TRBJ1-2	-	TRBV6-5	-	14	CASRQGSGPYGYTF	TGTGCCAGCAGGCAGGGATCGGGGCCGTATGGCTACACCTTC